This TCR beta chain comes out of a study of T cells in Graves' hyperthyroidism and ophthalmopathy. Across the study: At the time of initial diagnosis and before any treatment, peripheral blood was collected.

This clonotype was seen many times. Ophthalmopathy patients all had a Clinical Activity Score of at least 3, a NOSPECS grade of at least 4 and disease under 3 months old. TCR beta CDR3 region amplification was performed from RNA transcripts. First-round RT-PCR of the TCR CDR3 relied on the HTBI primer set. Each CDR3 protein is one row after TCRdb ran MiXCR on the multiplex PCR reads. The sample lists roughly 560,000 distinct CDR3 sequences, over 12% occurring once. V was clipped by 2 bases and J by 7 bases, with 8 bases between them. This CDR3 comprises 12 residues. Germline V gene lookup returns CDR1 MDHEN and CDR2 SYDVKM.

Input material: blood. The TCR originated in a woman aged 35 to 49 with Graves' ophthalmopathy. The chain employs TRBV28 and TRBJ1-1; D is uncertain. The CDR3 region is CASSLPGFEAFF. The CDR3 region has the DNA TGTGCCAGCAGTTTACCAGGTTTTGAAGCTTTCTTT. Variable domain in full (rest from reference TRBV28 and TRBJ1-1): DVKVTQSSRYLVKRTGEKVFLECVQDMDHENMFWYRQDPGLGLRLIYFSYDVKMKEKGDIPEGYSVSREKKERFSLILESASTNQTSMYLCASSLPGFEAFFGQGTRLTVV.